A selection of T cell receptor beta chains follows, all from one sample in a study of T cell responses to AZD1222 COVID-19 vaccine. Sequencing used immunoSEQ multiplex PCR; TCRdb keeps in-frame clones, though not all of them. The sample carries about 82,000 clones, 83% recorded once. The specimen comprised peripheral blood, sampled 28 days after the second AZD1222 dose. The source is an adult who received the AZD1222 COVID-19 vaccine. CDR3s include the opening cysteine and the closing phenylalanine or tryptophan. D genes are given only for firm matches. A row's size may be missing; if present it is once, few, many or a size class.

j_call clone_size d_call v_call cdr3_nt cdr3_aa
TRBJ2-1 once . TRBV4-3 TGCGCCAGCAGCCAAGATAGTTCAGGGTCAGACTACAATGAGCAGTTCTTC CASSQDSSGSDYNEQFF
TRBJ2-1 once TRBD2 TRBV24-1 TGTGCCACCGCGGGCGGGAGGTACTCCTACAATGAGCAGTTCTTC CATAGGRYSYNEQFF
TRBJ2-5 . TRBD1 TRBV7-6 TGTGCCAGCAGCTCTGGGACAGGGGGACAGCAGACCCAGTACTTC CASSSGTGGQQTQYF
TRBJ1-1 few . TRBV7-2 TGTGCCAGCAGCTTAGAAGGGGCAGCCTACACTGAAGCTTTCTTT CASSLEGAAYTEAFF
TRBJ2-5 . . TRBV30 TGTGCCTGGGGCCAAGAGACCCAGTACTTC CAWGQETQYF
TRBJ2-1 . . TRBV5-4 TGTGCCAGCAGCTTTCTTCAGGGGTACAATGAGCAGTTCTTC CASSFLQGYNEQFF
TRBJ2-1 . . TRBV6-5 TGTGCCAGCAGTCTCGGCAACAATGAGCAGTTCTTC CASSLGNNEQFF
TRBJ1-5 few TRBD1 TRBV19 TGTGCCAGTAGTATCTCCGGGACAGGCAATCAGCCCCAGCATTTT CASSISGTGNQPQHF
TRBJ2-6 . . TRBV5-1 TGCGCCAGCAGCTTGATGCCCTTACCCTCTGGGGCCAACGTCCTGACTTTC CASSLMPLPSGANVLTF
TRBJ2-7 . . TRBV29-1 TGCAGCGTTGAAGATTCGGCAGTTACCTACGAGCAGTACTTC CSVEDSAVTYEQYF
TRBJ1-3 . . TRBV18 TGTGCCAGCTCTGAAAGCTCTGGAAACACCATATATTTT CASSESSGNTIYF
TRBJ2-1 . TRBD2 TRBV7-3 TGTGCCAGCAGCTCGTTAGCGGGAGGGTTGAATGAGCAGTTCTTC CASSSLAGGLNEQFF
TRBJ2-3 . . TRBV11-3 TGTGCCAGCAGCTTAGATGGTCGTGGGAATACAGATACGCAGTATTTT CASSLDGRGNTDTQYF
TRBJ2-7 . . TRBV6-8 TGTGCCAGCAGCCCCCAGGGCGAGCAGTACTTC CASSPQGEQYF
TRBJ2-7 once . TRBV2 TGTGCCAGCAGTGGTGGGATAGAGTACGAGCAGTACTTC CASSGGIEYEQYF
TRBJ1-2 . . TRBV4-1 TGCGCCAGCAGCCAAGATAGGGGGAGCTATGGCTACACCTTC CASSQDRGSYGYTF
TRBJ2-2 . . TRBV29-1 TGCAGCGCCACGCAGGCCATCACCGGGGAGCTGTTTTTT CSATQAITGELFF
TRBJ2-7 . . TRBV28 TGTGCCAGCAGCCCCAACAGGGTTTTTACCTACGAGCAGTACTTC CASSPNRVFTYEQYF
TRBJ2-2 . . TRBV29-1 TGCAGCGTTGAAGTCCCGGACCTGGGGGAGCTGTTTTTT CSVEVPDLGELFF
TRBJ1-2 . . TRBV27 TGTGCCAGCAGTCGCGACGGGCCTTCGGGCTATGGCTACACCTTC CASSRDGPSGYGYTF
TRBJ1-4 few . TRBV18 TGTGCCAGCTCACCATGGGGGTGGGATAATGAAAAACTGTTTTTT CASSPWGWDNEKLFF
TRBJ1-2 . . TRBV19 TGTGCCAGTAGTCAATCAGGGAACTATGGCTACACCTTC CASSQSGNYGYTF
TRBJ2-7 few . TRBV19 TGTGCCAGTAGTGGCGGTCAGTTCTACGAGCAGTACTTC CASSGGQFYEQYF
TRBJ1-1 . . TRBV11-3 TGTGCCAGCAGCCGTGTCTCGTACACTGAAGCTTTCTTT CASSRVSYTEAFF
TRBJ1-5 . TRBD1 TRBV2 TGTGCCAGCACCAAGGGGACAGGGGAGAATCAGCCCCAGCATTTT CASTKGTGENQPQHF
TRBJ2-1 . TRBD2 TRBV7-8 TGTGCCAGCACCCCCGGACTAGCGGGACACAATGAGCAGTTCTTC CASTPGLAGHNEQFF
TRBJ1-5 few . TRBV2 TGTGCCAGCAGTGCCTCGGGTCAGCCCCAGCATTTT CASSASGQPQHF
TRBJ1-6 once . TRBV25-1 TGTGCCAGCAGTGATGTGCAGGGAGGCGGAACCTATAATTCACCCCTCCACTTT CASSDVQGGGTYNSPLHF
TRBJ1-1 . . TRBV29-1 TGCAGCGTTGATCCTCTGGGGATTACTGGGGGCACTGAAGCTTTCTTT CSVDPLGITGGTEAFF
TRBJ2-7 . TRBD1 TRBV30 TGTGCCTGGACTGCGGGACAGGGGATTCCCTACGAGCAGTACTTC CAWTAGQGIPYEQYF
TRBJ1-1 . TRBD1 TRBV4-1 TGCGCCAGCAGCCAGGGACAGGGGGCCCGCACTGAAGCTTTCTTT CASSQGQGARTEAFF
TRBJ1-2 once . TRBV28 TGTGCCTCCCAAGGCCCCTTTTGGAGGCCACTGGGATATGGCTACACCTTC CASQGPFWRPLGYGYTF
TRBJ2-3 . . TRBV6-5 TGTGCCAGCAGTTTAGGGCGGCCCGACACAGATACGCAGTATTTT CASSLGRPDTDTQYF
TRBJ2-4 few TRBD1 TRBV28 TGTGCCAGCACATCAGGGGGATCCAAAAACATTCAGTACTTC CASTSGGSKNIQYF
TRBJ2-5 . . TRBV6-5 TGTGCCAGCAGTTCGACTTACCAAGAGACCCAGTACTTC CASSSTYQETQYF
TRBJ2-1 . TRBD2 TRBV9 TGTGCCAGCAGCGTAGAAACGACTAGCGGGAGCTCCTACAATGAGCAGTTCTTC CASSVETTSGSSYNEQFF
TRBJ2-5 many TRBD2 TRBV11-3 TGTGCCAGCAGTCCCGGGACTAGCAGCCAAGAGACCCAGTACTTC CASSPGTSSQETQYF
TRBJ1-2 . . TRBV27 TGTGCCAGCAGTTTAACAGGGATGAACTATGGCTACACCTTC CASSLTGMNYGYTF
TRBJ1-2 . . TRBV19 TGTGCCAGTAGCCAGACAGGAAGCTTCTATGGCTACACCTTC CASSQTGSFYGYTF
TRBJ1-4 . TRBD1 TRBV2 TGTGCCAGCTCGGTAGACAGGGCTAATGAAAAACTGTTTTTT CASSVDRANEKLFF
TRBJ2-7 . . TRBV28 TGTTCCAGCAGGGAAGGAGGGTACGAGCAGTACTTC CSSREGGYEQYF